This entry features one TCR beta chain sequence. Its antigen has not been determined. The sample holds no much larger clone one base away, and base qualities are not on file. CDR1 and CDR2 are drawn from the germline V gene: SGHTA, FQGNSA. V is reduced by 5 bases and J by 6 bases, leaving a spacing of 14 bases between them. The CDR3 runs 14 amino acids, cysteine and phenylalanine included. Of the read, only the CDR3 DNA is kept; its 42 bases are in frame from base 1. The cohort was made up of hundreds of healthy bone marrow donors. All cohort members were sampled while nominally healthy, although unrecorded immune exposures were likely present. The donor tested CMV seropositive, placing the donor among the 290 or so seropositive members of the cohort. Each donor provided a peripheral blood sample, and peripheral blood mononuclear cells were used for TCR beta sequencing. The Qiagen DNeasy Blood Extraction Kit was used to extract genomic DNA from the blood cell samples.

Library preparation used the immunoSEQ multiplex PCR assay. For the multiplex PCR, a mixture combining 60 forward primers for TCR Vbeta segments and 13 reverse primers for TCR Jbeta segments was used. The CDR3 region of rearranged TCR beta genes was amplified from genomic DNA with a multiplex PCR assay. The amplified TCR beta libraries were sequenced on the Illumina HiSeq System as 87-base-pair reads. The study's own analysis went as follows. Across the 700 or so repertoires, a later analysis counted tens of millions of unique TCR beta chains, roughly 11 million of which were shared by at least two donors. Raw reads were error-corrected and collapsed into unique sequences by a nearest-neighbor algorithm in which closely related sequences were merged to remove PCR and sequencing errors. To assign V, D and J gene segments, CDR3 sequences were aligned to IMGT reference sequences. For a sequence to be retained, a match of at least six nucleotides to both a V gene segment and a J gene segment was required. Rearrangements were called productive when the CDR3 lacked stop codons and stayed in frame with V and J; all others were non-productive. Following IMGT convention, CDR3 was defined as the stretch from the second conserved V-encoded cysteine to the conserved J-encoded phenylalanine. The earlier analysis of about 560 of the donors excluded any sequence lacking an unambiguous match to a single V gene segment. In an earlier analysis of some 590 of the donors, a V segment was called functional when productive rearrangements were above 56.7%, and segregating when the standard deviation between donors exceeded 5%. A statistical classification framework was developed to diagnose cytomegalovirus status using the catalog of TCR beta chain sequences. A later analysis assigned V and J genes by comparing TCR nucleotide sequences with IMGT/GENE-DB human TR gene sequences. A later analysis assigned CDR3 sequences and most-parsimonious VDJ recombination scenarios with the TCRdist pipeline. A later analysis defined each TCR beta chain by its CDR3 amino acid sequence plus V-gene family, and excluded reads lacking a unique V-gene family. As a way to deal with suspected cross-contamination and a sequencing artifact, a later analysis dropped hundreds of nucleotide sequences that were highly shared and had low generation probability. In a later analysis, a clonal expansion index for each public chain was calculated from normalized within-repertoire ranks of inferred template counts. In a later analysis, generation probabilities were computed with a VDJ recombination model fitted to out-of-frame rearrangements, and the resulting probabilities were checked against IGoR. In a later analysis, hypergeometric tests were used to score TCR-TCR, TCR-HLA and TCR-CMV co-occurrence, with a repertoire-size bias correction applied to TCR pairs. In a later analysis, false discovery rates were estimated by permuting HLA or CMV assignments 20 times. A later analysis grouped co-occurring TCRs with DBSCAN, adding TCRdist sequence similarity when clustering within HLA-allele-positive subsets. Repertoires with fewer than 30,000 or more than 120,000 public chains were left out of co-occurrence clustering, as were a few repertoires with anomalous nucleotide sharing. TCRdb provides this immuneACCESS table in a form limited to in-frame rearrangements. Some clones are lacking; in checked studies, under half of them reflect an unresolved V gene, and why the rest are absent is not known. The V and J calls and clone size were taken over from that table, and D and trimming were inferred from the DNA. Across this sample there are 65,000 to 75,000 clones, with around 62% seen only once. Of the sample, about a sixth falls within the top ten clones.

The sample is drawn from a study of cytomegalovirus exposure and HLA in healthy donors (dated 2017 in TCRdb). With respect to the entire study: In an earlier analysis of under 750 of the donors, 276 Gb of sequence data and 95 million to 130 million unique TCR beta sequences from roughly 200 million T cells were reported. Around 300 gigabases of sequencing data and 78 million or so unique TCR sequences were included in an early release covering around 600 HLA-typed donors. Of the roughly 400 genotyped donors, over 80% were placed in the genetic ancestry cluster associated with self-reported Caucasian donors. The study was designed to test whether signatures of past pathogen exposure could be identified by cataloging public T cell receptors. The study profiled the T cell repertoires of approximately 700 subjects by immunosequencing and related them to cytomegalovirus serostatus. A separate validation cohort of roughly 110 different subjects was used in addition to the approximately 700-subject first cohort. To predict cytomegalovirus infection status, the study brought together high-throughput TCR immunosequencing, statistical association of individual TCRs with disease status, and machine learning. To study patterns of TCR occurrence, a later analysis re-analyzed previously published TCR beta repertoires from around 670 donors and added high-resolution HLA genotyping. The later analysis used no new phenotypic data to find candidate immune exposures, relying instead on TCR beta sequences and their occurrence across donors. In an earlier analysis of over 550 of the donors, high-throughput TCR beta sequencing was used to judge whether each TCR beta V gene segment behaved as functional or pseudogenic. Donor age, sex, ethnicity and CMV serostatus were compiled alongside the repertoire data. Genome-wide SNP genotypes for about three fifths of the roughly 670 donors were used in a later genetic analysis, which treated that subset as a discovery cohort. All discovery cohort repertoires had been generated on a single sequencing platform. HLA typing covered class I and class II loci at four-digit resolution. The number of donors typed differed by locus, with 629-630 for A, B, C, DRB1 and DQB1, around 560 for DQA1, 600 to 610 for DPA1, and approximately 470 for DPB1. A handful of DR-DQ haplotypes were handled as single units for association and clustering because linkage in the cohort was strong. On average, roughly 240,000 unique TCR beta nucleotide sequences were sequenced per donor among 300 to 500 genotyped donors of the cohort, with around 19% of those sequences being non-productive. The paper as a whole reports these results and caveats: According to a later analysis, most CMV-associated TCR beta chains appeared to be HLA-restricted, and the HLA associations seemed to be driven largely by CMV exposure. In a later analysis, HLA-associated TCR beta chains showed more clonal expansion and lower generation probabilities than non-associated chains that were equally common. HLA typing was unavailable for some donors at each locus, so association tests used only the typed subset. Only TCR beta chains were sequenced in this cohort, and the absence of alpha or paired-chain data limited detectable features. Linkage disequilibrium might explain the correlated functional status among segregating V segments, but an unknown experimental factor could not be ruled out. Specific HLA alleles were associated with 15,000 to 20,000 TCR beta sequences at a false discovery rate of 0.05 in a later analysis. While some public TCRs were present in many individuals, most TCR sequences turned up only very rarely across donors. The authors suggested that the approach could potentially be extended to other disease states and immunological phenotypes. In a later analysis, TCR association rates were found to vary across HLA loci, with the most associated TCRs seen for DRB1 alleles and the fewest for HLA-C alleles. A few of the identified cytomegalovirus-associated TCR beta chains were confirmed in vitro to be specific for cytomegalovirus antigens. In an earlier analysis of fewer than 750 of the donors, most TCR beta V segments were observed in productive rearrangements about 90% or about 30% of the time, broadly matching IMGT annotations. The earlier analysis of approximately 540 of the donors excluded some 15 rarely observed V segments, including chromosome 9 orphons, because counts were too low. Assigning TCR associations to individual alleles was difficult when HLA alleles, especially DR and DQ, strongly co-occurred. A total of 150 or so TCR beta chains were listed by the study as associated with cytomegalovirus. Immune exposure information for the cohort was limited to CMV serostatus. In a later genetic analysis, fewer N-insertions in productive TCRs were reported among donors in an Asian-associated ancestry cluster than the roughly 700-donor mean. A cluster of highly shared sequence variants was judged likely to be a technical artifact of the sequencing pipeline. The presence/absence analyses assumed that sequencing depth was roughly uniform across donors, and that assumption may not be true. Some IMGT-functional V segments, including TRBV6-2 and TRBV6-3, could not be distinguished by the 87-base-pair reads and were therefore excluded. A later genetic analysis associated a missense DCLRE1C variant with V-gene and J-gene trimming of TCR beta chains, and an independent cohort replicated the association. In a later analysis, several top co-occurrence clusters were reported to appear linked to parvovirus B19, influenza, CMV and Epstein-Barr virus. The classifier was reported to diagnose cytomegalovirus status with high specificity and sensitivity in both the original cohort and the validation cohort. A further reported finding was that TCR beta sequences accurately predicted the HLA-A and HLA-B alleles for most subjects in the first cohort.

The sequence is built from TRBV7-2 and TRBJ1-5; the D segment could be TRBD1, given 6 matching bases. The source material was PBMCs. This sequence was found in a middle-aged man in good health and CMV-seropositive. The CDR3 protein: CASSVQGSSQPQHF. At the DNA level, the sequence is TGTGCCAGCAGCGTACAGGGATCCAGTCAGCCCCAGCATTTT.